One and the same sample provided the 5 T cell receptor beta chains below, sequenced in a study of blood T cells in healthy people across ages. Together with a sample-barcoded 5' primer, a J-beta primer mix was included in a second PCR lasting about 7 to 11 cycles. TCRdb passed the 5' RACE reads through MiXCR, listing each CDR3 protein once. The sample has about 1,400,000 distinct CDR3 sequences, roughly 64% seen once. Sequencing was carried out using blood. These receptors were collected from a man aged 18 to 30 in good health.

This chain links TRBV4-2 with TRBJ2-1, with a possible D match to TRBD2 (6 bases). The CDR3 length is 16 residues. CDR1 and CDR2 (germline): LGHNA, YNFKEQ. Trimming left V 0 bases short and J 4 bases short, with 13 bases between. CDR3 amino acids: CASSQDSVGGYNEQFF. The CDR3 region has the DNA TGTGCCAGCAGCCAAGACAGCGTGGGGGGATACAATGAGCAGTTCTTC.

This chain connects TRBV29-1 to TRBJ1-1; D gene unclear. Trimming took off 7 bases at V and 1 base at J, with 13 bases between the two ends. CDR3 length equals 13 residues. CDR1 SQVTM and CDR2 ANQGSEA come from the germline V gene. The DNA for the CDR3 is TGCAGCGCCGACGGCGTGGGGAACACTGAAGCTTTCTTT. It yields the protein CSADGVGNTEAFF.

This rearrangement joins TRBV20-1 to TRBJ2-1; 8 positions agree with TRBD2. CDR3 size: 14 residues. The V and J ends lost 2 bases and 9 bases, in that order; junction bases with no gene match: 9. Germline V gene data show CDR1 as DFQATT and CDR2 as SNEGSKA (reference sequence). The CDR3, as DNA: TGCAGTGCTAGAAGACGAGCGGGAGACGGTGAGCAGTTCTTC. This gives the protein CSARRRAGDGEQFF.

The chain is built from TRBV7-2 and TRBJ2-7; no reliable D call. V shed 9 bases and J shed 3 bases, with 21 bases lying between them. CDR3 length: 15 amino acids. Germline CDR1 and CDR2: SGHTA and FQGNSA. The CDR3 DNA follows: TGTGCCAGTACTCTCGATGTGGCAGGCAGCTACGAGCAGTACTTC. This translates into CASTLDVAGSYEQYF.

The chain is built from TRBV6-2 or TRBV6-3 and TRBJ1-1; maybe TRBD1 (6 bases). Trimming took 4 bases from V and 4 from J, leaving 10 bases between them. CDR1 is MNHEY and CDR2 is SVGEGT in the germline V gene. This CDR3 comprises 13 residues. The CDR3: CASSSQGFTEAFF. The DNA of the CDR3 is TGTGCCAGCAGTTCCCAGGGGTTCACTGAAGCTTTCTTT.